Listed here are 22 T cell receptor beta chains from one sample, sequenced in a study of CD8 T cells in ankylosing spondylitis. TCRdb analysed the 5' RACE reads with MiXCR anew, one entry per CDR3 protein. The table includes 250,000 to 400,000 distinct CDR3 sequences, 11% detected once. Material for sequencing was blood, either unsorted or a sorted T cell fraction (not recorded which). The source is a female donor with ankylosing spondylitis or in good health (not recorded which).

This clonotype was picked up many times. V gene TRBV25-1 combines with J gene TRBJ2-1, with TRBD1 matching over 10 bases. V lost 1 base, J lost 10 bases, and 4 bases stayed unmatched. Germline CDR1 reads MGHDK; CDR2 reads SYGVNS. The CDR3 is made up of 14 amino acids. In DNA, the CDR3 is TGTGCCAGCAGTGAATCCGGGACAGGGGCAGAGCAGTTCTTC. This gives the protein CASSESGTGAEQFF.

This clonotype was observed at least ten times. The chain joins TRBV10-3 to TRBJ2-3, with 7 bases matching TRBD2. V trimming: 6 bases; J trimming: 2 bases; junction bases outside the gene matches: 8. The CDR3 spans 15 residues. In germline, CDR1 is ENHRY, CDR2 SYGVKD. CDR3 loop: CAIREGLADTDTQYF. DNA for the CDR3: TGTGCCATCAGAGAGGGTCTAGCGGACACAGATACGCAGTATTTT.

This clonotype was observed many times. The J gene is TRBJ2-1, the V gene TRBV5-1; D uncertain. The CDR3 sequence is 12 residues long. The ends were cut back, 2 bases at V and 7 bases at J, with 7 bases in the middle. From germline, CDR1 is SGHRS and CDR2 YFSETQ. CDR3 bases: TGCGCCAGCAGCTTTGTTTGGAATGAGCAGTTCTTC. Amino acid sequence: CASSFVWNEQFF.

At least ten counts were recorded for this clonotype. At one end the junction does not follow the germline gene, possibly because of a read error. This CDR3 reads CSAGTPEF. CDR3 in DNA: TGCAGTGCGGGTACTCCGGAATTT. The chain carries TRBV20-1 and TRBJ1-1, with D hard to call. The CDR3 runs to 8 residues. The germline CDR1 and CDR2 sequences are DFQATT and SNEGSKA (reference sequence).

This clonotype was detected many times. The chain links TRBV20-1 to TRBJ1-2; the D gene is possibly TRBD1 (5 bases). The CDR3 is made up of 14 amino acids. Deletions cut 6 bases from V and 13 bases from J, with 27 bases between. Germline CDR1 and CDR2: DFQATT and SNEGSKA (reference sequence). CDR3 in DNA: TGCAGTGCCTCGCGGGCAGGGATCTCCCCTCGGGTCACCTTC. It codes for CSASRAGISPRVTF.

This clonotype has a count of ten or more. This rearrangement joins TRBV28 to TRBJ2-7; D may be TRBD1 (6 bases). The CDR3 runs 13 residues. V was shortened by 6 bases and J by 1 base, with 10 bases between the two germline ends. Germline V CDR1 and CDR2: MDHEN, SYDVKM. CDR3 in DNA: TGTGCCAGCAGGGACACAGGGTCCTACGAGCAGTACTTC. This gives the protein CASRDTGSYEQYF.

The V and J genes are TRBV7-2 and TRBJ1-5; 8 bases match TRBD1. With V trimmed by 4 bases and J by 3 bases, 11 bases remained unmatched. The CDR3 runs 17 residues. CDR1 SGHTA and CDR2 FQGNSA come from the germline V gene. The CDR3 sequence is CASSSYGGTGLNQPQHF. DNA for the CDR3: TGTGCCAGCAGCTCGTATGGGGGGACAGGACTCAATCAGCCCCAGCATTTT.

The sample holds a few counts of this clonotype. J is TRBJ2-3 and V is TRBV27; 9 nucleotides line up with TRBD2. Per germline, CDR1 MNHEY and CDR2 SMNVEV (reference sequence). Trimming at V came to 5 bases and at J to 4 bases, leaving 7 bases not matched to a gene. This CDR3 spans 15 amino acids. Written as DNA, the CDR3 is TGTGCCAGCAGTCTAAGGACTAGCGTCTCAGATACGCAGTATTTT. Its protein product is CASSLRTSVSDTQYF.

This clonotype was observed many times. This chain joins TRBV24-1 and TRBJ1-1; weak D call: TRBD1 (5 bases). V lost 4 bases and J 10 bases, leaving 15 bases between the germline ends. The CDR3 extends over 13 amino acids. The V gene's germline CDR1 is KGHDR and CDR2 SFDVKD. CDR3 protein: CATSDGRLQGAFF. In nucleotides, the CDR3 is TGTGCCACCAGTGACGGAAGGCTTCAGGGAGCTTTCTTT.

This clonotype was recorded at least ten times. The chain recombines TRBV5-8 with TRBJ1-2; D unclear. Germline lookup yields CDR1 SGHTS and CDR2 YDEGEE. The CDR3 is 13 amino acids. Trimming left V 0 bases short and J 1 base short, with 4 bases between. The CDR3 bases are TGTGCCAGCAGCTTGGTACTTAACTATGGCTACACCTTC. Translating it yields CASSLVLNYGYTF.

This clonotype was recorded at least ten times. The CDR3 sequence is CASSSGAPNTGELFF. The CDR3 DNA reads as TGTGCCAGCTCTTCAGGGGCCCCCAACACCGGGGAGCTGTTTTTT. The chain links TRBV12-3 or TRBV12-4 to TRBJ2-2, with D maybe TRBD1 (6 bases). The CDR3 sequence is 15 residues long. V was clipped by 8 bases and J by 2 bases, with 15 bases between them.

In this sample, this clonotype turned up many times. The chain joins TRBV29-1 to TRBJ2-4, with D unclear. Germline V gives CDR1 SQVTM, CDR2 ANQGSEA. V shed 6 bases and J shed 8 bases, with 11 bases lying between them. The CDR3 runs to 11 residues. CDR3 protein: CSVLNLDIQYF. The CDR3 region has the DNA TGCAGCGTCCTAAATTTGGACATTCAGTACTTC.

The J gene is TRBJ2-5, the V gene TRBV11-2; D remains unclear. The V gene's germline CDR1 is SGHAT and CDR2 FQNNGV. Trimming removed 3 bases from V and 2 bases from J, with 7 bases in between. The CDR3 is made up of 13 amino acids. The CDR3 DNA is TGTGCCAGCAGCTTTTCCACTCAAGAGACCCAGTACTTC. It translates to CASSFSTQETQYF.

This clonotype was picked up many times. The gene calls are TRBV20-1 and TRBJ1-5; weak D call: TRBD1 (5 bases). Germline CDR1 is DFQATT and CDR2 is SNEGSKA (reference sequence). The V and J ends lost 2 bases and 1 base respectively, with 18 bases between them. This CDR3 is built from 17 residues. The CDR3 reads CSARRGPSAWSNQPQHF. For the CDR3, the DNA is TGCAGTGCTAGACGGGGACCCTCAGCGTGGAGCAATCAGCCCCAGCATTTT.

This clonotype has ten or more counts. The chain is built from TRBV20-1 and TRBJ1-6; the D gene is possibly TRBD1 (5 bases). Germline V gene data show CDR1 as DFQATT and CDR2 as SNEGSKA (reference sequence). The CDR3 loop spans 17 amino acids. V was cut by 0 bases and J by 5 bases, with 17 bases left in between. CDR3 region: CSARDEPGRDHNSPLHF. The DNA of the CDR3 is TGCAGTGCTAGAGATGAGCCCGGCAGGGACCATAATTCACCCCTCCACTTT.

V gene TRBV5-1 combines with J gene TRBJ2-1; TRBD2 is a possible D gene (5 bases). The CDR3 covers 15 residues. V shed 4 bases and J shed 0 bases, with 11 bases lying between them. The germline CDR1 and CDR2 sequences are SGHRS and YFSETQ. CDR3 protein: CASSIRGPSYNEQFF. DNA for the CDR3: TGCGCCAGCAGCATACGGGGTCCCTCCTACAATGAGCAGTTCTTC.

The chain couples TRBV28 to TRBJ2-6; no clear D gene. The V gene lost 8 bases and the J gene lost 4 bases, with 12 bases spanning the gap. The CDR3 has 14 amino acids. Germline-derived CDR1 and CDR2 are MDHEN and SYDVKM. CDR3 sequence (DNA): TGTGCCAGCTCCCCGTGGCAGGGGGCCAACGTCCTGACTTTC. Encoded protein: CASSPWQGANVLTF.

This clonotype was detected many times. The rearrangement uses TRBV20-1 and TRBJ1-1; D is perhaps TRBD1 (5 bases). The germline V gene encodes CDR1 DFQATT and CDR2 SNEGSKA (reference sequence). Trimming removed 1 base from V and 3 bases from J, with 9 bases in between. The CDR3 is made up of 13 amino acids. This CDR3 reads CSARGRVDTEAFF. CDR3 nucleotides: TGCAGTGCTAGAGGCAGGGTGGACACTGAAGCTTTCTTT.

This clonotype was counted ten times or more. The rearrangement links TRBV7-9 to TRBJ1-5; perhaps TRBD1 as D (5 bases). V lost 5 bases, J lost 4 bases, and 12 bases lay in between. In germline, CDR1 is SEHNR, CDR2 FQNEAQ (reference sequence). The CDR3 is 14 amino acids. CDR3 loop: CASSLDSFNQPQHF. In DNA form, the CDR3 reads TGTGCCAGCAGCCTCGACAGCTTTAATCAGCCCCAGCATTTT.

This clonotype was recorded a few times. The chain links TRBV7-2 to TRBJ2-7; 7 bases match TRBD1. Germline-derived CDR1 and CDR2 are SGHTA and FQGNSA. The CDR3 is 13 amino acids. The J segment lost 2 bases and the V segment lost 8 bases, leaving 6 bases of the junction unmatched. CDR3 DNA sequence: TGTGCCAGCTCCCAGACAGGGCCCTACGAGCAGTACTTC. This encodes CASSQTGPYEQYF.

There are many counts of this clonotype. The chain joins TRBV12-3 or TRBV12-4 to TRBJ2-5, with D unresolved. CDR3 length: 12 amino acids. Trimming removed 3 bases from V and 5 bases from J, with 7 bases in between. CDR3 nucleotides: TGTGCCAGCAGTTTTAAGTCGGAGACCCAGTACTTC. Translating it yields CASSFKSETQYF.

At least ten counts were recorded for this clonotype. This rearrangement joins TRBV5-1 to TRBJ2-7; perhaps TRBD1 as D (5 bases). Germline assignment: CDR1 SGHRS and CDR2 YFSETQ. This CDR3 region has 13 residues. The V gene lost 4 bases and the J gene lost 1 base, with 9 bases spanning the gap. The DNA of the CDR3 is TGCGCCAGCAGCACCTCAGGGTCCTACGAGCAGTACTTC. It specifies CASSTSGSYEQYF.